Detailed here is one T cell receptor beta chain. The sample originates from a study of blood T cell repertoires in COVID-19. Study-wide background: Acute-phase and convalescent COVID-19 samples originated in the United States, Italy and Spain. The cDNA or gDNA used as material had been derived from T cells, B-cell-depleted T cells, or PBMCs.

CDR1 and CDR2 from the germline V gene are LGHNT and FRNRAP. Trimming pared 5 bases from V and 8 bases from J, leaving 21 bases between. The CDR3 loop spans 16 amino acids. Per the original data handling: Reference gene primer amplification gave estimated nucleated cell counts. Produced via immunoSEQ multiplex PCR; TCRdb's table is partial and in-frame only. V and J calls and clone size come straight from that table; D and trimming were deduced from the DNA. The sample holds approximately 100,000 clones, more than 80% seen once. The V and J genes are TRBV12-5 and TRBJ1-4; D is ambiguous. This clonotype originated in a woman aged 80 or over with acute or convalescent COVID-19. The sequenced material came from peripheral blood. CDR3 sequence reads: CASGPPSGPGNEKLFF. As DNA, the CDR3 is TGTGCTAGTGGTCCCCCTTCAGGCCCTGGAAACGAAAAACTGTTTTTT.